This TCR beta chain came from a study of cytomegalovirus exposure and HLA in healthy donors (dated by TCRdb to about 2017). Notes on the research overall: According to a later analysis, one platform produced both the approximately 110 validation repertoires and the 670 or so repertoires of the first cohort. To predict cytomegalovirus infection status, the study combined high-throughput TCR immunosequencing, statistical association of individual TCRs with disease status, and machine learning. A separate validation cohort of over a hundred different subjects was used in addition to the approximately 670-subject first cohort. The aim of the study was to test whether cataloging public T cell receptors could identify signatures of past pathogen exposure. The study at large found these results: Most TCR sequences were seen in very few donors, while some public TCRs were found in many individuals. Cytomegalovirus status was reported to be diagnosed by the classifier with high specificity and sensitivity in both the original and validation cohorts. It was suggested by the authors that the approach could potentially be generalized to other disease states and immunological phenotypes. In a later analysis, TCRs clustered in the first cohort were found to also tend to co-occur in the roughly 110 validation repertoires, with roughly 93% of cluster scores above 0. In vitro tests confirmed that a few of the cytomegalovirus-associated TCR beta chains recognize cytomegalovirus antigens. The validation cohort had no HLA typing available for a later analysis, so co-occurrence within that cohort was assessed over all 130 or so repertoires. The study listed 150 to 200 TCR beta chains as associated with cytomegalovirus.

Library preparation employed the immunoSEQ multiplex PCR assay. Per the original workflow: A statistical classification framework was built for diagnosing cytomegalovirus status from the catalog of TCR beta chain sequences. Drawn from immuneACCESS, this table holds only the in-frame rearrangements with V and J called that TCRdb kept. Clones are partly lost; checked studies trace under half to an unresolved V gene and leave the rest unexplained. That table supplies the V and J calls and clone size; D and trimming were determined from the DNA. The sample records fewer than 150,000 clones, approximately 90% of which are singletons. Clones ranked in the top ten supply about 1.7% of the sample. Points on this clone: Its antigen is not yet known. The record has no base qualities; no much larger clone is one base away.

According to the germline V gene, CDR1 reads ENHRY and CDR2 reads SYGVKD. Inclusive of the bounding cysteine and phenylalanine, the CDR3 is 15 residues long. The DNA shown is the 45-base CDR3, in frame from base 1. V and J are trimmed by 6 bases and 5 bases, and the gene matches miss 9 bases of the junction. The donors belonged to the validation cohort of under 150 subjects, which was separate from the approximately 700-subject first cohort. This TCR was recovered from a man aged 18 to 30 in good health and CMV-seronegative. Material: PBMCs. The sequence links TRBV10-3 to TRBJ2-5; 10 central nucleotides agree with TRBD1. The CDR3 amino acid sequence is: CAIREPTGGVETQYF. The base sequence is TGTGCCATCAGGGAGCCGACAGGGGGCGTGGAGACCCAGTACTTC.